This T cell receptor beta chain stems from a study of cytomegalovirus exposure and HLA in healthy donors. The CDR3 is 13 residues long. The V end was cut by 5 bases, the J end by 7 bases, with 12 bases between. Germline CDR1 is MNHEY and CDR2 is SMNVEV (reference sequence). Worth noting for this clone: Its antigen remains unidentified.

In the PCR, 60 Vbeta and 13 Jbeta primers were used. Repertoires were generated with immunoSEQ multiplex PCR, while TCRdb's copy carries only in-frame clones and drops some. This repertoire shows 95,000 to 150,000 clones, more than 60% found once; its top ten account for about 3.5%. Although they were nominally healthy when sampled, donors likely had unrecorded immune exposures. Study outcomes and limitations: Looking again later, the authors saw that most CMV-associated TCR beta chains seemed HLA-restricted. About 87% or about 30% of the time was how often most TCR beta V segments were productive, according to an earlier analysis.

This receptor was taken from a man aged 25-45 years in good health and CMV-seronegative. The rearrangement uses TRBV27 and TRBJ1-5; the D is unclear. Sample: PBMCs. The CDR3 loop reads CASSPEGWQPQHF. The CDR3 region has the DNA TGTGCCAGCAGTCCAGAGGGCTGGCAGCCCCAGCATTTT.